This TCR beta chain was identified during a study of shared clonotypes between healthy human individuals. Study context: Three plates were used per donor for CD4 naive, three for CD4 memory, two for CD8 naive and one for CD8 memory. Study observations and caveats: Relative to memory subsets, naive subsets generally showed larger estimated richness.

Trimming pared 4 bases from V and 4 bases from J, leaving 20 bases between. The germline V gene encodes CDR1 SQVTM and CDR2 ANQGSEA. The CDR3 extends over 16 amino acids. Sequencing used immunoSEQ multiplex PCR; TCRdb keeps in-frame clones, though not all of them. In the table there are roughly 2,300,000 clones, around 93% of which are singletons. Worth noting for this clone: Its antigen is still unknown.

This TCR was recovered from a man aged 18 to 35 in good health. Some clones in this sample may be carry-over from other donors' samples. Sequencing input: naive CD4+ T cells from PBMCs. As for subset: CD45RA+ positively selected. The gene calls are TRBV29-1 and TRBJ1-5; possibly TRBD1 for D (5 bases). CDR3 sequence reads: CSVAGEGAHWNQPQHF. CDR3 DNA sequence: TGCAGCGTTGCCGGGGAAGGGGCCCATTGGAATCAGCCCCAGCATTTT.